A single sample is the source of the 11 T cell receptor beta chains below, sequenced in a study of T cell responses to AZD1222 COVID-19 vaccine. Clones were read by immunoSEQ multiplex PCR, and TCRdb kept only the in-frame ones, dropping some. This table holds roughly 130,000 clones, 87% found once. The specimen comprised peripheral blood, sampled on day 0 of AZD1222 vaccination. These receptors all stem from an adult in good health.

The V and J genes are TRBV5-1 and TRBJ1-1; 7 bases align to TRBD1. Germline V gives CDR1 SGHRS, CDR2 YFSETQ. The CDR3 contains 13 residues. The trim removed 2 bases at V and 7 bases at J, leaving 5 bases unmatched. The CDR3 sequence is CASSFEGANEAFF. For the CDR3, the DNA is TGCGCCAGCAGCTTTGAGGGGGCGAATGAAGCTTTCTTT.

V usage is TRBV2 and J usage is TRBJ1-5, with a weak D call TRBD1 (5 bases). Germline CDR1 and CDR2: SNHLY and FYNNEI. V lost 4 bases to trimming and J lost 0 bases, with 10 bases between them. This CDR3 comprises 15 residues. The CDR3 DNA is TGTGCCAGCAGTGTCCGACAGAGTAGCAATCAGCCCCAGCATTTT. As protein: CASSVRQSSNQPQHF.

The CDR3: CASSARDRGSYEQYF. In DNA, the CDR3 is TGTGCCAGTAGTGCCCGGGACAGGGGCTCCTACGAGCAGTACTTC. The rearrangement links TRBV19 to TRBJ2-7; the match to TRBD1 covers 10 bases. The CDR3 runs 15 residues. Germline values: CDR1 LNHDA, CDR2 SQIVND (reference sequence). J lost 0 bases, V lost 5 bases, and 4 bases had no gene match.

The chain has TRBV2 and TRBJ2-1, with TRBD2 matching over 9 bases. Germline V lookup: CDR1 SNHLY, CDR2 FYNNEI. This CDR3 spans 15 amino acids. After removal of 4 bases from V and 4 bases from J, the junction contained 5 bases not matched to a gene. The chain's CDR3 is CASSGSSGEYNEQFF. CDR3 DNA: TGTGCCAGCAGTGGGTCTAGCGGGGAGTACAATGAGCAGTTCTTC.

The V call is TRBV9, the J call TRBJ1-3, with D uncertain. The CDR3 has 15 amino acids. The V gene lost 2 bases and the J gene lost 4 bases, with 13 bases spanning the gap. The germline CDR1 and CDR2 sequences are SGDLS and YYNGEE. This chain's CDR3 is CASSVSGSAGNTIYF. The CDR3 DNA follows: TGTGCCAGCAGCGTCTCCGGGAGTGCGGGAAACACCATATATTTT.

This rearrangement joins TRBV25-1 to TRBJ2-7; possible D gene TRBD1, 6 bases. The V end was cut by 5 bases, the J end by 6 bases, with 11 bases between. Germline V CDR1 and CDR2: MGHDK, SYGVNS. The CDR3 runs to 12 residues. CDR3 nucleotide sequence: TGTGCCAGCAGTCCAGGGACACTCGAGCAGTACTTC. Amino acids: CASSPGTLEQYF.

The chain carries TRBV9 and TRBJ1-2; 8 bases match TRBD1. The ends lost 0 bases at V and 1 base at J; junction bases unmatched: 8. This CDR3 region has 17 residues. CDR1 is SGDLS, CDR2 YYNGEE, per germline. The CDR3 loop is CASSVGTGKLGNYGYTF. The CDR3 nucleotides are TGTGCCAGCAGCGTAGGGACAGGGAAATTGGGTAACTATGGCTACACCTTC. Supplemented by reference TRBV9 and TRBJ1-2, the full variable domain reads DSGVTQTPKHLITATGQRVTLRCSPRSGDLSVYWYQQSLDQGLQFLIQYYNGEERAKGNILERFSAQQFPDLHSELNLSSLELGDSALYFCASSVGTGKLGNYGYTFGSGTRLTVV.

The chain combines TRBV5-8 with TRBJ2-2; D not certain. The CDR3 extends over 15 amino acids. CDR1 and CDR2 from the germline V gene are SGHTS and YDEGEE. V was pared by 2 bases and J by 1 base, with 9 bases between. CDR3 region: CASSFLQLNTGELFF. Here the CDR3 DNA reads TGTGCCAGCAGCTTCTTACAGCTGAACACCGGGGAGCTGTTTTTT. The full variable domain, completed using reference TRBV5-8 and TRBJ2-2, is EAGVTQSPTHLIKTRGQQATLRCSPISGHTSVYWYQQALGLGLQFLLWYDEGEERNRGNFPPRFSGRQFPNYSSELNVNALELEDSALYLCASSFLQLNTGELFFGEGSRLTVL.

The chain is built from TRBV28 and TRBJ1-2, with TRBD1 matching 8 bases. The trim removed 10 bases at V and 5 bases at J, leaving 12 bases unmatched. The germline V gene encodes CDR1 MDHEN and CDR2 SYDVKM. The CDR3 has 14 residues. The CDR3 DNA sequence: TGTGCCACCACGTCCCAACAGGGGGGTTATGGCTACACCTTC. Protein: CATTSQQGGYGYTF.

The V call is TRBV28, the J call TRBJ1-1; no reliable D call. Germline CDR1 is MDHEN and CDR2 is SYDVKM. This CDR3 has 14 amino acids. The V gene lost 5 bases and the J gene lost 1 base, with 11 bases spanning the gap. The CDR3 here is CASSLLLANTEAFF. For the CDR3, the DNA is TGTGCCAGCAGTCTATTACTTGCGAACACTGAAGCTTTCTTT.

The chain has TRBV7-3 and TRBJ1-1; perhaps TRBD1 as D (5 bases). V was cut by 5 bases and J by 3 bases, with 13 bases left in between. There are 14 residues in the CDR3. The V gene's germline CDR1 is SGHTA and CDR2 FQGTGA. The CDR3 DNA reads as TGTGCCAGCAGCAGAATGATGGGGGACACTGAAGCTTTCTTT. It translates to CASSRMMGDTEAFF.